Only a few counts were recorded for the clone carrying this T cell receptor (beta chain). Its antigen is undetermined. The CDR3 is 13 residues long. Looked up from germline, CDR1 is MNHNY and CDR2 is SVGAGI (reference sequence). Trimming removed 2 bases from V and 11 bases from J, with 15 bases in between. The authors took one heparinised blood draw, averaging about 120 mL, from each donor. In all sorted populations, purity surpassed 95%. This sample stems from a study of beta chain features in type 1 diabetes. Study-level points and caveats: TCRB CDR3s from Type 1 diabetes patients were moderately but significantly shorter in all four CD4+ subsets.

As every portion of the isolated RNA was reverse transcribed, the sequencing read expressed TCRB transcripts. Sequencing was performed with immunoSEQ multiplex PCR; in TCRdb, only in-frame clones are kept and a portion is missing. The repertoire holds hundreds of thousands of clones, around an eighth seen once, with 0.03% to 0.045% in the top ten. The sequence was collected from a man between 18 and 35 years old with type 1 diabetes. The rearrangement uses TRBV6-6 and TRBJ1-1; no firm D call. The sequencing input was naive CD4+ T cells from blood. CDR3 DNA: TGTGCCAGCAGTTACGCAACAGAAGTGTGTGCTTTCTTT. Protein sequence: CASSYATEVCAFF.